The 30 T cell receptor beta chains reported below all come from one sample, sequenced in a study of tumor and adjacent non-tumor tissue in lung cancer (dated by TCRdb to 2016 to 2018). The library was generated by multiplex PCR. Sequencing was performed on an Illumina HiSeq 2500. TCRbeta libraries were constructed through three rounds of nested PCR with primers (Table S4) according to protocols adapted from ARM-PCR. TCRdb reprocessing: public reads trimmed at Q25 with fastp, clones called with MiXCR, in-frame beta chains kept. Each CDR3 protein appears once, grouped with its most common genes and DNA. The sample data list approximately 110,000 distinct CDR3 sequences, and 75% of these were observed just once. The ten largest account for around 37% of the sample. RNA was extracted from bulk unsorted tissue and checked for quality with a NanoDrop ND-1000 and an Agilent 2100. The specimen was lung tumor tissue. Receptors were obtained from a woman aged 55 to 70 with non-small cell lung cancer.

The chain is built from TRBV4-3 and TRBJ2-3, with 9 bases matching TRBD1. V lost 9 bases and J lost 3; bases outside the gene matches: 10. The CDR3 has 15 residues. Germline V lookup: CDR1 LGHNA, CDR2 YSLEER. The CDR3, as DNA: TGCGCCAGGAACCAGGGACAGGGTGTAACAGATACGCAGTATTTT. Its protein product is CARNQGQGVTDTQYF.

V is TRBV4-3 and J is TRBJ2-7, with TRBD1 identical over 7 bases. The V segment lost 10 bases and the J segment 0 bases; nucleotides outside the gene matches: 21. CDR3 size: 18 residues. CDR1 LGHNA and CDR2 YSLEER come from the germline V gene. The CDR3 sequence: CANNHSGTATIGSYEQYF. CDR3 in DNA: TGCGCCAACAACCATTCCGGGACAGCCACTATAGGCTCCTACGAGCAGTACTTC.

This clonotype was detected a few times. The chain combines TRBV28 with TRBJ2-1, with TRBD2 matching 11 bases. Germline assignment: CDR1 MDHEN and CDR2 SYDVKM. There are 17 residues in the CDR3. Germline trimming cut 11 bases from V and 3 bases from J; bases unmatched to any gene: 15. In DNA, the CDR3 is TGTGCCGCCAGCTTTGGGCCCACTAGCGGGAGCTACAATGAGCAGTTCTTC. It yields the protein CAASFGPTSGSYNEQFF.

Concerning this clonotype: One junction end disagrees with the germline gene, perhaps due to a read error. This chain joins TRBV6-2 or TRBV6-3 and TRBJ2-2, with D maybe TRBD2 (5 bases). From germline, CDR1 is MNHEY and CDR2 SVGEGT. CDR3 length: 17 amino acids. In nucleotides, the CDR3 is TGTGCCAGCAGTTACACCCAACAGAAGGCCAACATCGGGGAGTTGTTTTTT. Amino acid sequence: CASSYTQQKANIGELFF.

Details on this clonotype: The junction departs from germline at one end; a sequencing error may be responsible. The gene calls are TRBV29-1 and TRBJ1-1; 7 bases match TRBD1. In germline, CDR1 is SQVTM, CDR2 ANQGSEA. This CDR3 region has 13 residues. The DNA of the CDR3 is TGCAGCGCTAGGGACAGAGCGAACACTGGAGCTTTCTTT. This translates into CSARDRANTGAFF.

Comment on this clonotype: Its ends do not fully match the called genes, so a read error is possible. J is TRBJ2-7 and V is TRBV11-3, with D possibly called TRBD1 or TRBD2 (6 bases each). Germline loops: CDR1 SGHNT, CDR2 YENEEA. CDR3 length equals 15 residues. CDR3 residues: CASSLLQGTSYGQYF. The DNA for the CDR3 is TGTGCCAGCAGCTTGCTGCAGGGGACTTCCTACGGGCAGTACTTC.

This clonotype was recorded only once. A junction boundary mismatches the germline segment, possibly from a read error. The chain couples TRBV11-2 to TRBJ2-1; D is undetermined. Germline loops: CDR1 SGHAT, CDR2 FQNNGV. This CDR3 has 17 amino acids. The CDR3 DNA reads TGTGTCAGCAACTTCATAGGGTTCCCGAACTCCTACAATGAGCAGTTCTTC. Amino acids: CVSNFIGFPNSYNEQFF. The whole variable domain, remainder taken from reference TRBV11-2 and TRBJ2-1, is EAGVAQSPRYKIIEKRQSVAFWCNPISGHATLYWYQQILGQGPKLLIQFQNNGVVDDSQLPKDRFSAERLKGVDSTLKIQPAKLEDSAVYLCVSNFIGFPNSYNEQFFGPGTRLTVL.

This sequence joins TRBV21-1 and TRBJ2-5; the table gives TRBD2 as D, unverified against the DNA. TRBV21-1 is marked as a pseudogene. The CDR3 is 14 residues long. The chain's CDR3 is CASSKPGGTETQYF. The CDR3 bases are TGTGCCAGCAGCAAACCGGGAGGTACAGAGACCCAGTACTTC.

For the CDR3, the DNA is TGTGCCAGCAGTATCCCGGGACAGGATGGCTACACCTTC. This sequence encodes CASSIPGQDGYTF. The V call is TRBV28, the J call TRBJ1-2; 8 bases match TRBD1. Per germline, CDR1 MDHEN and CDR2 SYDVKM. The V segment lost 5 bases and the J segment 6 bases; nucleotides outside the gene matches: 5. The CDR3 is 13 residues long.

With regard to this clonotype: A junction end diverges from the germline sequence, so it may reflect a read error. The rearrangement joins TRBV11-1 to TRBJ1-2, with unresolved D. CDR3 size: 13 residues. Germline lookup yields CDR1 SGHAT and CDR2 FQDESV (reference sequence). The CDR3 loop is CANSESWSMTNTF. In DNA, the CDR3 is TGTGCCAACAGCGAAAGCTGGTCTATGACTAACACCTTC.

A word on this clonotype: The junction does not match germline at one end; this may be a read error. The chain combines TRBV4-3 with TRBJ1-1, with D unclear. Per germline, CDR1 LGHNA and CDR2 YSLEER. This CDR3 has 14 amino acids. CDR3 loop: CASSQEVEYTEASF. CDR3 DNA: TGCGCCAGCAGCCAAGAGGTAGAGTACACTGAAGCCTCCTTT.

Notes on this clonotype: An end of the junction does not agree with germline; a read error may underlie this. CDR3 DNA: TGTACCTGGGGATCCGGAACAGGGTACAATGAGCAGTTCTTC. It encodes CTWGSGTGYNEQFF. The chain employs TRBV30 and TRBJ2-1; TRBD1 is a possible D gene (6 bases). In germline, CDR1 is GTSNPN, CDR2 SVGIG (reference sequence). The CDR3 sequence is 14 residues long. Together with reference TRBV30 and TRBJ2-1, the CDR3 gives the full variable domain: SQTIHQWPATLVQPVGSPLSLECTVEGTSNPNLYWYRQAAGRGLQLLFYSVGIGQISSEVPQNLSASRPQDRQFILSSKKLLLSDSGFYLCTWGSGTGYNEQFFGPGTRLTVL.

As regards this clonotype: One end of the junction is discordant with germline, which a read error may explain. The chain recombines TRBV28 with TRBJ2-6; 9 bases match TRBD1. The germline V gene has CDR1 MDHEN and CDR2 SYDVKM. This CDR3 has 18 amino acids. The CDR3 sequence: CASLGGQGMSPGVNVLTF. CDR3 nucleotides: TGTGCCAGCTTAGGAGGACAGGGGATGAGCCCTGGGGTCAACGTCCTGACTTTC.

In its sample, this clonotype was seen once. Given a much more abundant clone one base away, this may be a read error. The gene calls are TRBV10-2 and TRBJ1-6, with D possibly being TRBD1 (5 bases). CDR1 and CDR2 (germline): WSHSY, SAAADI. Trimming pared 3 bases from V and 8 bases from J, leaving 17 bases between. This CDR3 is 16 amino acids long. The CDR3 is CASSDYMAGFDSPLHF. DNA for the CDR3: TGCGCCAGCAGTGACTACATGGCAGGGTTTGATTCACCCCTCCACTTT.

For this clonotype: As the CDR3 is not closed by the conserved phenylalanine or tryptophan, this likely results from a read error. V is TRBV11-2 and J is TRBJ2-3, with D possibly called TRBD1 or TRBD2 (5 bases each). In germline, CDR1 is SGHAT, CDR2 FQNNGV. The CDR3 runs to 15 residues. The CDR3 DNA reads TGTGCCGGCAGCGCCACCGGGGCGGCCACAGGTACGCAGTATTGT. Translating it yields CAGSATGAATGTQYC.

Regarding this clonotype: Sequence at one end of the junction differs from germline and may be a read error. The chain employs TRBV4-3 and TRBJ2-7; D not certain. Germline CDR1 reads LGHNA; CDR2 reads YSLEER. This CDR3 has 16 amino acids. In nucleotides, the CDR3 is TGTGCCAGCAGCCAAGCGATCCCGGCACAGCCCTACGAGCAGTACTTC. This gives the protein CASSQAIPAQPYEQYF.

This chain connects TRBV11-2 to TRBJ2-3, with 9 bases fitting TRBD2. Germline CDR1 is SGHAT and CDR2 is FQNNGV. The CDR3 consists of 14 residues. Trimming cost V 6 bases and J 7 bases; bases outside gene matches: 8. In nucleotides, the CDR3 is TGTGCCAGCAGTCCGAGGACTAGCGTATATACGCAGTATTTT. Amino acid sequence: CASSPRTSVYTQYF.

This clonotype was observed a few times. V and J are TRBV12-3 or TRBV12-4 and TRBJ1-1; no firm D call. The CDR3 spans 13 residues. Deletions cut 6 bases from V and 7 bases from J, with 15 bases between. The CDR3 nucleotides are TGTGCCAGCAGATTTTCCCGACAAATTGAAGCTTTCTTT. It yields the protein CASRFSRQIEAFF.

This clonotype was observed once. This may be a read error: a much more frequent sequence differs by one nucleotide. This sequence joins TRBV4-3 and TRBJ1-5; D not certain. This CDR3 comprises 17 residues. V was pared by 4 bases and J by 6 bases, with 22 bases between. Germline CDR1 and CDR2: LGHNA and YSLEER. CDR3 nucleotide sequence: TGCGCCAGCAGCCTTAGTTTAGAGGGAGGGTATGGTCAGCCCCAGCATTTT. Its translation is CASSLSLEGGYGQPQHF.

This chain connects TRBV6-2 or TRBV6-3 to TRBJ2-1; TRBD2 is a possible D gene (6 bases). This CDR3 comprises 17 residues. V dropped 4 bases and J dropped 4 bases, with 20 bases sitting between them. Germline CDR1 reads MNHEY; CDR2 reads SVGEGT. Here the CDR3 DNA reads TGTGCCAGCAGTTTTAACGGGAGAATTGTATCATACAATGAGCAGTTCTTC. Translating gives CASSFNGRIVSYNEQFF.

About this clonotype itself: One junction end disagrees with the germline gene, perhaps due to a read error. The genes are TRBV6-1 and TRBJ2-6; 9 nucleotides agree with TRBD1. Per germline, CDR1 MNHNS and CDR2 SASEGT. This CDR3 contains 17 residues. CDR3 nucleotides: TGTGCCAGCAGAACGGGACAGGGCAACTCTGGGGCCAACGTCCTGACATTC. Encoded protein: CASRTGQGNSGANVLTF.

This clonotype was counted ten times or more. DNA for the CDR3: TGCAGTGTCCCCGGCTGGTCCCATGAGCAGTTCTTC. As protein: CSVPGWSHEQFF. The chain carries TRBV20-1 and TRBJ2-1; D is undetermined. The CDR3 spans 12 residues. V dropped 7 bases and J dropped 8 bases, with 15 bases sitting between them. Looked up from germline, CDR1 is DFQATT and CDR2 is SNEGSKA (reference sequence).

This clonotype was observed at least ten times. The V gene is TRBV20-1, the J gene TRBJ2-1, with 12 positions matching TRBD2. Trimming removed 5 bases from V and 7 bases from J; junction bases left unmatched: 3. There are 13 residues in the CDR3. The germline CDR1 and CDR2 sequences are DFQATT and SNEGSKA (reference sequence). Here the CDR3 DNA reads TGCAGTGCTGGACTAGCGGGGAGGAATGAGCAGTTCTTC. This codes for CSAGLAGRNEQFF.

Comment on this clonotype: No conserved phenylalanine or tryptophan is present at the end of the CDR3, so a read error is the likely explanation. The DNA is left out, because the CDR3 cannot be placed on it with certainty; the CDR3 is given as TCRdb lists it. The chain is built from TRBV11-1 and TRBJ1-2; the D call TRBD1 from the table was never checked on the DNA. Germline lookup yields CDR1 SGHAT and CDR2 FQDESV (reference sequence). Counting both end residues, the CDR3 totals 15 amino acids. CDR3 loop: CASSFGSGSNYGYIL.

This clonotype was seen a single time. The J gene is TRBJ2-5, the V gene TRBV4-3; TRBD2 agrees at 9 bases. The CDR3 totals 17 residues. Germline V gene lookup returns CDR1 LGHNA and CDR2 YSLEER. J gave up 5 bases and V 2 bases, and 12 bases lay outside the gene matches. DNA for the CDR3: TGCGCCAGCAGCCAAAATACCACAGCGGGGGGCAGGGAGACCCAGTACTTC. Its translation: CASSQNTTAGGRETQYF.

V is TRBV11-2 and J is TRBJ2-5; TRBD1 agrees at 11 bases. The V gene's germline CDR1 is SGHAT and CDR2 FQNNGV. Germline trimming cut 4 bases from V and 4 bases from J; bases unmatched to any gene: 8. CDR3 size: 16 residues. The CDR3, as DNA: TGTGCCAGCAGCTCAGGGACAGGGGGGAGGGGAGAGACCCAGTACTTC. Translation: CASSSGTGGRGETQYF.

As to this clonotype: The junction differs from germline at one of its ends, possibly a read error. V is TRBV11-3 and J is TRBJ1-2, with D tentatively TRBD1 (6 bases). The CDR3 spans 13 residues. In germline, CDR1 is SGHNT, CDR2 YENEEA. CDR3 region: CANSLDGKQGYAF. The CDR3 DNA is TGTGCCAACAGCTTAGATGGAAAACAGGGCTACGCCTTC.

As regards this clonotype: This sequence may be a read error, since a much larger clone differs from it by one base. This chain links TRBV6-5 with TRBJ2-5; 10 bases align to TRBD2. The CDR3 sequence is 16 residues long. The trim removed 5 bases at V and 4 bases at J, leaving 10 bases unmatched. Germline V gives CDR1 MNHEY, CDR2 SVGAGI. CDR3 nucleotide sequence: TGTGCCAGCAGTCCCATAGCTAGCGGGAGTGCAGAGACCCAGTACTTC. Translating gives CASSPIASGSAETQYF.

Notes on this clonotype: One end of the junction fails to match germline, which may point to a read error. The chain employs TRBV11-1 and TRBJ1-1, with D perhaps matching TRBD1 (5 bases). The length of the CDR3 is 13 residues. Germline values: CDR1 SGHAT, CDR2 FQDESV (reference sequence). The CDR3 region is CASSWDCNTEAFF. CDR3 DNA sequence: TGTGCCAGTAGCTGGGACTGCAACACTGAAGCTTTCTTT.

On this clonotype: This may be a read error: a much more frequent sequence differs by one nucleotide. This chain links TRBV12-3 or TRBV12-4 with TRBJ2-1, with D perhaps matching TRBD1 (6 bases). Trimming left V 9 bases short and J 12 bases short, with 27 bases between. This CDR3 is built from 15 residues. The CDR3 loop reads CARSSSRTDPIGQFF. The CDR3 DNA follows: TGTGCCAGGAGCTCTTCTAGGACAGACCCCATAGGGCAGTTCTTC.